Listed below are T cell receptor beta chains from one sample, sequenced in a study of blood T cells in healthy people across ages. TCRdb reprocessed the 5' RACE reads with MiXCR, giving one entry per CDR3 protein. The profile shows hundreds of thousands of distinct CDR3 sequences, around three fifths of them singletons. The sample was blood. All receptors derive from a man in his forties in good health. The CDR3 runs from the conserved cysteine through the conserved F or W. The order of the fields is CDR3 protein, CDR3 DNA, clone size, D gene, V gene, CDR3 length, J gene. A D gene is named only where the DNA matches it firmly. Clone size is shown for a subset of rows, as once, few, many or a class of expanded clone.

CDR3aa: CASSVGGRNEQYF
CDR3nt: TGTGCCAGCAGTGTGGGGGGACGGAACGAGCAGTACTTC
abundance: once
d_gene: -
v_gene: TRBV28
len: 13
j_gene: TRBJ2-7

CDR3aa: CASSPLTSPYNEQFF
CDR3nt: TGTGCCAGCAGCCCCCTGACTAGCCCTTACAATGAGCAGTTCTTC
abundance: -
d_gene: TRBD2
v_gene: TRBV7-9
len: 15
j_gene: TRBJ2-1

CDR3aa: CASSQSRGTYEQYF
CDR3nt: TGCGCCAGCAGCCAGAGCAGGGGCACCTACGAGCAGTACTTC
abundance: -
d_gene: -
v_gene: TRBV4-3
len: 14
j_gene: TRBJ2-7

CDR3aa: CASSEYGNEKLFF
CDR3nt: TGTGCCAGCAGTGAATATGGGAATGAAAAACTGTTTTTT
abundance: -
d_gene: -
v_gene: TRBV25-1
len: 13
j_gene: TRBJ1-4

CDR3aa: CASNSQREYYEQYF
CDR3nt: TGTGCCAGCAATTCTCAGAGGGAGTACTACGAGCAGTACTTC
abundance: few
d_gene: -
v_gene: TRBV28
len: 14
j_gene: TRBJ2-7

CDR3aa: CACSSTSGRADSEANVLTF
CDR3nt: TGTGCCTGCAGTTCGACTAGCGGGAGGGCTGACTCAGAGGCCAACGTCCTGACTTTC
abundance: -
d_gene: TRBD2
v_gene: TRBV28
len: 19
j_gene: TRBJ2-6

CDR3aa: CASSLRGGFIAGLTYEQYF
CDR3nt: TGTGCCAGCAGTTTGAGGGGGGGGTTTATAGCGGGATTAACCTACGAGCAGTACTTC
abundance: -
d_gene: TRBD2
v_gene: TRBV28
len: 19
j_gene: TRBJ2-7

CDR3aa: CASNGQGDPQETQYF
CDR3nt: TGCGCCAGCAACGGACAGGGGGATCCCCAAGAGACCCAGTACTTC
abundance: -
d_gene: TRBD1
v_gene: TRBV5-1
len: 15
j_gene: TRBJ2-5

CDR3aa: CASSKARSSNEQFF
CDR3nt: TGTGCCAGCAGTAAGGCCAGGTCGAGCAATGAGCAGTTCTTC
abundance: few
d_gene: -
v_gene: TRBV6-1
len: 14
j_gene: TRBJ2-1

CDR3aa: CSVSGLSYEQYF
CDR3nt: TGCAGCGTTAGCGGACTTTCCTACGAGCAGTACTTC
abundance: few
d_gene: -
v_gene: TRBV29-1
len: 12
j_gene: TRBJ2-7

CDR3aa: CSARDGGQAVFNGYTF
CDR3nt: TGCAGTGCTAGAGATGGCGGACAGGCAGTCTTCAATGGCTACACCTTC
abundance: -
d_gene: TRBD1
v_gene: TRBV20-1
len: 16
j_gene: TRBJ1-2

CDR3aa: CASTREPANYGYTF
CDR3nt: TGTGCCAGCACCCGGGAGCCGGCTAACTATGGCTACACCTTC
abundance: -
d_gene: -
v_gene: TRBV7-9
len: 14
j_gene: TRBJ1-2

CDR3aa: CASSESPPRSYNEQFF
CDR3nt: TGCGCCAGCAGTGAGTCGCCCCCCCGATCCTACAATGAGCAGTTCTTC
abundance: -
d_gene: -
v_gene: TRBV10-2
len: 16
j_gene: TRBJ2-1

CDR3aa: CASSRHGGTNEKLFF
CDR3nt: TGTGCCAGCAGTCGACACGGTGGAACTAATGAAAAACTGTTTTTT
abundance: -
d_gene: -
v_gene: TRBV12-3/TRBV12-4
len: 15
j_gene: TRBJ1-4

CDR3aa: CASSPNEGYTF
CDR3nt: TGTGCCAGCAGCCCAAACGAGGGCTACACCTTC
abundance: -
d_gene: -
v_gene: TRBV7-2
len: 11
j_gene: TRBJ1-2

CDR3aa: CASSSLPVTQYF
CDR3nt: TGTGCCAGCAGTTCCCTCCCAGTCACGCAGTATTTT
abundance: -
d_gene: -
v_gene: TRBV6-2/TRBV6-3
len: 12
j_gene: TRBJ2-3

CDR3aa: CASSDHGAAGELFF
CDR3nt: TGTGCCAGCAGTGACCACGGAGCGGCCGGGGAGCTGTTTTTT
abundance: -
d_gene: -
v_gene: TRBV27
len: 14
j_gene: TRBJ2-2

CDR3aa: CASSLASDSSYNEQFF
CDR3nt: TGTGCCAGCAGCTTAGCTAGTGACAGCTCCTACAATGAGCAGTTCTTC
abundance: -
d_gene: -
v_gene: TRBV7-2
len: 16
j_gene: TRBJ2-1

CDR3aa: CASSLAGRGQPQHF
CDR3nt: TGTGCCAGCAGCTTAGCAGGGAGGGGTCAGCCCCAGCATTTT
abundance: -
d_gene: -
v_gene: TRBV7-6
len: 14
j_gene: TRBJ1-5

CDR3aa: CSASHQGTDTQYF
CDR3nt: TGCAGTGCTAGCCATCAGGGCACAGATACGCAGTATTTT
abundance: -
d_gene: -
v_gene: TRBV20-1
len: 13
j_gene: TRBJ2-3

CDR3aa: CASSLARDGGGYTF
CDR3nt: TGTGCCAGCAGCTTAGCCCGGGACGGTGGGGGCTACACCTTC
abundance: -
d_gene: -
v_gene: TRBV7-3
len: 14
j_gene: TRBJ1-2

CDR3aa: CASSNSLWETQYF
CDR3nt: TGTGCCAGCAGTAACTCATTATGGGAGACCCAGTACTTC
abundance: few
d_gene: -
v_gene: TRBV28
len: 13
j_gene: TRBJ2-5

CDR3aa: CASSGGRGPRRHTF
CDR3nt: TGTGCCAGCAGCGGGGGCAGGGGACCGCGCCGGCACACCTTC
abundance: once
d_gene: -
v_gene: TRBV6-5
len: 14
j_gene: TRBJ1-2

CDR3aa: CASSSGKTGYWQPQHF
CDR3nt: TGTGCCAGCAGTTCGGGAAAGACAGGTTATTGGCAGCCCCAGCATTTT
abundance: -
d_gene: -
v_gene: TRBV27
len: 16
j_gene: TRBJ1-5

CDR3aa: CASSRRGPEVDTQYF
CDR3nt: TGTGCCAGCAGCCGCCGGGGACCTGAGGTGGATACGCAGTATTTT
abundance: -
d_gene: -
v_gene: TRBV7-2
len: 15
j_gene: TRBJ2-3

CDR3aa: CASSLNGAPSTDTQYF
CDR3nt: TGCGCCAGCAGCTTGAACGGGGCCCCTAGCACAGATACGCAGTATTTT
abundance: -
d_gene: -
v_gene: TRBV5-1
len: 16
j_gene: TRBJ2-3

CDR3aa: CASSPYFTEDTQYF
CDR3nt: TGTGCCAGCAGTCCATACTTTACGGAAGATACGCAGTATTTT
abundance: -
d_gene: -
v_gene: TRBV27
len: 14
j_gene: TRBJ2-3

CDR3aa: CSATADRANGYTF
CDR3nt: TGCAGTGCTACGGCGGACAGGGCGAACGGCTACACCTTC
abundance: -
d_gene: TRBD1
v_gene: TRBV20-1
len: 13
j_gene: TRBJ1-2

CDR3aa: CASSLAQRESGANVLTF
CDR3nt: TGTGCCAGCAGCTTAGCGCAACGGGAGTCTGGGGCCAACGTCCTGACTTTC
abundance: -
d_gene: -
v_gene: TRBV7-2
len: 17
j_gene: TRBJ2-6

CDR3aa: CSGTSGYLEQFF
CDR3nt: TGCAGCGGGACTAGCGGGTATCTTGAGCAGTTCTTC
abundance: few
d_gene: TRBD2
v_gene: TRBV29-1
len: 12
j_gene: TRBJ2-1

CDR3aa: CASSFVITNYEQYF
CDR3nt: TGCGCCAGCAGCTTTGTCATCACCAACTACGAGCAGTACTTC
abundance: -
d_gene: -
v_gene: TRBV5-1
len: 14
j_gene: TRBJ2-7

CDR3aa: CASSQDSAGGRYNEQYF
CDR3nt: TGCGCCAGCAGCCAAGATTCTGCGGGAGGGCGTTACAATGAGCAGTACTTC
abundance: -
d_gene: TRBD2
v_gene: TRBV4-3
len: 17
j_gene: TRBJ2-5

CDR3aa: CSARDRTRSNYGYTF
CDR3nt: TGCAGTGCTAGGGACAGAACCCGATCCAACTATGGCTACACCTTC
abundance: -
d_gene: -
v_gene: TRBV20-1
len: 15
j_gene: TRBJ1-2

CDR3aa: CATSDFASWNTGELFF
CDR3nt: TGTGCCACCAGTGATTTTGCTAGCTGGAACACCGGGGAGCTGTTTTTT
abundance: once
d_gene: -
v_gene: TRBV24-1
len: 16
j_gene: TRBJ2-2

CDR3aa: CSVLEVYEQYF
CDR3nt: TGCAGCGTTCTAGAAGTCTACGAGCAGTACTTC
abundance: once
d_gene: -
v_gene: TRBV29-1
len: 11
j_gene: TRBJ2-7

CDR3aa: CSVTRDRNTGELFF
CDR3nt: TGCAGCGTTACCAGGGACAGGAACACCGGGGAGCTGTTTTTT
abundance: -
d_gene: TRBD1
v_gene: TRBV29-1
len: 14
j_gene: TRBJ2-2

CDR3aa: CASSAGIGLAGYNEQFF
CDR3nt: TGTGCCAGCAGCGCGGGGATCGGACTAGCGGGCTACAATGAGCAGTTCTTC
abundance: -
d_gene: TRBD2
v_gene: TRBV7-8
len: 17
j_gene: TRBJ2-1

CDR3aa: CSANGAWAGGGTDTQYF
CDR3nt: TGCAGTGCTAATGGCGCTTGGGCAGGGGGAGGCACAGATACGCAGTATTTT
abundance: -
d_gene: TRBD1
v_gene: TRBV20-1
len: 17
j_gene: TRBJ2-3

CDR3aa: CSARAREEQFF
CDR3nt: TGCAGTGCCCGAGCCAGGGAAGAGCAGTTCTTC
abundance: -
d_gene: -
v_gene: TRBV20-1
len: 11
j_gene: TRBJ2-1